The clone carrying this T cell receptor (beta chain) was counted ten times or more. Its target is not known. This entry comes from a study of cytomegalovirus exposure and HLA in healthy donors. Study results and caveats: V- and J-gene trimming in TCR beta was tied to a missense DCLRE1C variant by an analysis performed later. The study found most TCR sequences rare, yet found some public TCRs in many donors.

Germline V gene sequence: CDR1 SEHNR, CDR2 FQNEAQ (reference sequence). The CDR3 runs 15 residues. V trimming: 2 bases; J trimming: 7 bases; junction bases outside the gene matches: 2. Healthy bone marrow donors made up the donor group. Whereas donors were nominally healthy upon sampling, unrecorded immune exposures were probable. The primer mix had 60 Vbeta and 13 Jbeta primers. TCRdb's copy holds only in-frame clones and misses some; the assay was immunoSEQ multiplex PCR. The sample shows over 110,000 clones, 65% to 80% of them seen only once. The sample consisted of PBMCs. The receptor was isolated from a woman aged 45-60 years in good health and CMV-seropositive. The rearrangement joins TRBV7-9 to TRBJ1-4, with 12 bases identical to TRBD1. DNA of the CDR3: TGTGCCAGCAGCTTAAGGGACAGGGGGCGTGAAAAACTGTTTTTT. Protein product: CASSLRDRGREKLFF.